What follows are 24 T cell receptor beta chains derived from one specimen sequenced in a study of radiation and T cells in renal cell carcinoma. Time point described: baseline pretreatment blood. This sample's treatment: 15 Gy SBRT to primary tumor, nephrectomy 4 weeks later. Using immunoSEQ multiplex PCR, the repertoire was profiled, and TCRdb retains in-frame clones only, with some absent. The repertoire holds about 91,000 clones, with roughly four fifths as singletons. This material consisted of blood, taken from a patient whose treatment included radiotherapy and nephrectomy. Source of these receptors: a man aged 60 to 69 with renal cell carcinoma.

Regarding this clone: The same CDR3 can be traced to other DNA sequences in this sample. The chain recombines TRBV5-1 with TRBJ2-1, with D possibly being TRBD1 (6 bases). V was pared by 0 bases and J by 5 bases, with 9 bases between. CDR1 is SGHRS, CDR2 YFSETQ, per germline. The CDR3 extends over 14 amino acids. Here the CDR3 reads CASSLEQGHNEQFF. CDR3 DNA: TGCGCCAGCAGCTTGGAACAGGGCCACAATGAGCAGTTCTTC.

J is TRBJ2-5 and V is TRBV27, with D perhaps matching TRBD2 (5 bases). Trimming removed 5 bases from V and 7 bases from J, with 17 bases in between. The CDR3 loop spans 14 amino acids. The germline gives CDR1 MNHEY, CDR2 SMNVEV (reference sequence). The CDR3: CASSKDRIRGTQYF. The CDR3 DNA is TGTGCCAGCAGTAAAGACCGGATCCGGGGGACCCAGTACTTC.

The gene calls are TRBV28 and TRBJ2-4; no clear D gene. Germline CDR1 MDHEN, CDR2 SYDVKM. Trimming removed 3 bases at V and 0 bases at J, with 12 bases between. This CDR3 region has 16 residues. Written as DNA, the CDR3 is TGTGCCAGCAGTTTGTCGGTGATACTAGCCAAAAACATTCAGTACTTC. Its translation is CASSLSVILAKNIQYF.

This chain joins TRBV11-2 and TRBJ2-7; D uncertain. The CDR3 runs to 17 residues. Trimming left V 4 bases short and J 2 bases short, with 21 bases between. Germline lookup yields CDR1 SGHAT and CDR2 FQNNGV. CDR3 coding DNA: TGTGCCAGCAGCTCCCGTTTGTTTTCCCCAGCCACCTACGAGCAGTACTTC. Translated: CASSSRLFSPATYEQYF.

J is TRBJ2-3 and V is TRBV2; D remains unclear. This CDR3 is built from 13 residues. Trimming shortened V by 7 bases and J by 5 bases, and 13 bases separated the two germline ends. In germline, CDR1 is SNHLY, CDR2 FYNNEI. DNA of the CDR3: TGTGCCAGCAACCTAGTGCTCAGAGATACGCAGTATTTT. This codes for CASNLVLRDTQYF.

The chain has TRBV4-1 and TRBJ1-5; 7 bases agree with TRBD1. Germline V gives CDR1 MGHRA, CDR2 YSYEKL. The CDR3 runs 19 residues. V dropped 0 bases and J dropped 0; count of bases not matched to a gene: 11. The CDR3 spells CASSQDPGPDRNSNQPQHF. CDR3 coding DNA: TGCGCCAGCAGCCAAGACCCCGGCCCGGACAGGAATAGCAATCAGCCCCAGCATTTT.

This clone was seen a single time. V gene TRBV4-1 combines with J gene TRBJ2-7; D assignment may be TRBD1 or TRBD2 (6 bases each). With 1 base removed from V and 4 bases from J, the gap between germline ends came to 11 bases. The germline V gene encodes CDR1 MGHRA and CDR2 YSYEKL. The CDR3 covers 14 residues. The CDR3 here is CASSQAGALYEQYF. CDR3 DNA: TGCGCCAGCAGCCAAGCGGGGGCTCTTTACGAGCAGTACTTC.

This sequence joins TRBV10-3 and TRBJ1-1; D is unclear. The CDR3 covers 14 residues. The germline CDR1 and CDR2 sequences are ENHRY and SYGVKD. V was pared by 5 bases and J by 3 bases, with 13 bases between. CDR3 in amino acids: CAISPATGYTEAFF. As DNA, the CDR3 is TGTGCCATCAGTCCAGCTACGGGTTACACTGAAGCTTTCTTT.

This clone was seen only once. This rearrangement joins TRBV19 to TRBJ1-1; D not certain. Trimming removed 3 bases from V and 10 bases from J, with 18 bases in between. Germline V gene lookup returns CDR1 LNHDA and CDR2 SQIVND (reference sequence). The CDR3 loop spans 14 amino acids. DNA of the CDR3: TGTGCCAGTAGTATCAACGGAGGGAGTATAGGAGCTTTCTTT. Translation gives CASSINGGSIGAFF.

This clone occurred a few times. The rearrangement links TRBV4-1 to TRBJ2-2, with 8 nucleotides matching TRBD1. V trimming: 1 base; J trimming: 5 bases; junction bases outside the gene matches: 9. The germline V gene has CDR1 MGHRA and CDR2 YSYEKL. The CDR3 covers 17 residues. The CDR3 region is CASSQVPSRGLTGELFF. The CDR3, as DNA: TGCGCCAGCAGCCAAGTACCGTCCAGGGGGCTTACCGGGGAGCTGTTTTTT.

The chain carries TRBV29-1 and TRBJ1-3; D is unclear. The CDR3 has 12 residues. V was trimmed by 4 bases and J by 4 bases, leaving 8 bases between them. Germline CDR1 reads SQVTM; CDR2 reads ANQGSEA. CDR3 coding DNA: TGCAGCGTTGGGATGACAGGAAACACCATATATTTT. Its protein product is CSVGMTGNTIYF.

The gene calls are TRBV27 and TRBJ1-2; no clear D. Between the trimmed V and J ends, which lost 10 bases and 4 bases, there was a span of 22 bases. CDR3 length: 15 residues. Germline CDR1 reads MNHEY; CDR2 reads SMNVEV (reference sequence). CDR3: CATTVRVADGYGYTF. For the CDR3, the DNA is TGTGCCACCACAGTTAGGGTCGCCGATGGCTATGGCTACACCTTC.

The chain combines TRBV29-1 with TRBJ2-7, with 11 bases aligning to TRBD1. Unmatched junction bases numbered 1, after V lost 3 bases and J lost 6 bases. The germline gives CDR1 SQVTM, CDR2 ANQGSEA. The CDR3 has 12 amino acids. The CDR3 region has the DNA TGCAGCGTTGAGGGACAGGGGGTCGAGCAGTACTTC. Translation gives CSVEGQGVEQYF.

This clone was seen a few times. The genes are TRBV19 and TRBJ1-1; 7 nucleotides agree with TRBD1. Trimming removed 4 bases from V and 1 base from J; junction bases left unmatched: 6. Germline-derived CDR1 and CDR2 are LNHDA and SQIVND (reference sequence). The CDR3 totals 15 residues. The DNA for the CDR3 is TGTGCCAGTAGTAACTCCCGGACAGGGAACACTGAAGCTTTCTTT. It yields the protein CASSNSRTGNTEAFF.

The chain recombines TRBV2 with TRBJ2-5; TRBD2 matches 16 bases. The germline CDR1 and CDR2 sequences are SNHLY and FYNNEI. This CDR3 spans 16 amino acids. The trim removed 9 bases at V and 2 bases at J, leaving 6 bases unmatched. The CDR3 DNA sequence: TGTGCCAGAGGGACTAGCGGGAGGGGGGCACAAGAGACCCAGTACTTC. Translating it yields CARGTSGRGAQETQYF. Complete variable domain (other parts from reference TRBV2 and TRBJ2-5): EPEVTQTPSHQVTQMGQEVILRCVPISNHLYFYWYRQILGQKVEFLVSFYNNEISEKSEIFDDQFSVERPDGSNFTLKIRSTKLEDSAMYFCARGTSGRGAQETQYFGPGTRLLVL.

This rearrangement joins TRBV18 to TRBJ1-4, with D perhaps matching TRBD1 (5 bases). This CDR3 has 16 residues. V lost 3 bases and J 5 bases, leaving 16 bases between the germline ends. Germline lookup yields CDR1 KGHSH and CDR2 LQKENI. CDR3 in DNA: TGTGCCAGCTCACCTCCTCAGACAGCCAGGAATGAAAAACTGTTTTTT. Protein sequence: CASSPPQTARNEKLFF.

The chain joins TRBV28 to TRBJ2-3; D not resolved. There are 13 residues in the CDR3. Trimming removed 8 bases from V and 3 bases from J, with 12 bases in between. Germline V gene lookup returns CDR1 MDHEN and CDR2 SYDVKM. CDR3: CASLHFSTDTQYF. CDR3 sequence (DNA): TGTGCCAGCCTCCATTTTTCAACAGATACGCAGTATTTT.

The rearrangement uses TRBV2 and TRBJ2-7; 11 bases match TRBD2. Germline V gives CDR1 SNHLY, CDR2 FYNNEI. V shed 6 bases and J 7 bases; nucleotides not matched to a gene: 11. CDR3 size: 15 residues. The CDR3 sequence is CASSGTSGSLYEQYF. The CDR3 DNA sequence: TGTGCCAGCAGCGGGACTAGCGGCAGCCTGTATGAGCAGTACTTC.

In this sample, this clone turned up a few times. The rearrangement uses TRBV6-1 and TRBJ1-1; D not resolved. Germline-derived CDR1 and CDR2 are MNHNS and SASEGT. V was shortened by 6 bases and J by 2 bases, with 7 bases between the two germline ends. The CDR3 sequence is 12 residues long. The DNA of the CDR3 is TGTGCCAGCAGCTCTGTTAACACTGAAGCTTTCTTT. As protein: CASSSVNTEAFF.

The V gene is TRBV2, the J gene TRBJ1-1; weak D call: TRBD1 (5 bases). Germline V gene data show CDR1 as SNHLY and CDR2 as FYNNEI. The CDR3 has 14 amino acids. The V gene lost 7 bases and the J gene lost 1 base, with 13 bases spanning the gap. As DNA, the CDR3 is TGTGCCAGCACCCTGGGACTCACGAACACTGAAGCTTTCTTT. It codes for CASTLGLTNTEAFF.

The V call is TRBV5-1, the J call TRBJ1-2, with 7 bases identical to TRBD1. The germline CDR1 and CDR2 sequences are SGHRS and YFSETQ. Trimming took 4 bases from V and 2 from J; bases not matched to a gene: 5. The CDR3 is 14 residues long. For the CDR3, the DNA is TGCGCCAGCAGCAGTTCACAGGGGAACTATGGCTACACCTTC. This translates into CASSSSQGNYGYTF.

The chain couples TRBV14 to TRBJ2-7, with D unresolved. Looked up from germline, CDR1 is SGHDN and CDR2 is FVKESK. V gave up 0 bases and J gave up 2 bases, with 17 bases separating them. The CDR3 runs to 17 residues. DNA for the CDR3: TGTGCCAGCAGCCAAGAATGGGGAATTATAGACCCCTACGAGCAGTACTTC. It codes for CASSQEWGIIDPYEQYF.

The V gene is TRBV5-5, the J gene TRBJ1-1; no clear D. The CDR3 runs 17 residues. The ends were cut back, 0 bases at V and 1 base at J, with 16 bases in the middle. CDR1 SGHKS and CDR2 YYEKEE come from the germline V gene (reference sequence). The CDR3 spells CASSLAPKGSGNTEAFF. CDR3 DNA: TGTGCCAGCAGCTTGGCACCTAAGGGCAGCGGGAACACTGAAGCTTTCTTT.

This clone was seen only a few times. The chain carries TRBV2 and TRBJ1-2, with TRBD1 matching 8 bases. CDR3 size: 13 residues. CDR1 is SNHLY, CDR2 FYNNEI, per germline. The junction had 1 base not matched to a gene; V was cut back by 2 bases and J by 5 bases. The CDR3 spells CASSENRGYGYTF. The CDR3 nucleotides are TGTGCCAGCAGTGAAAACAGGGGGTATGGCTACACCTTC. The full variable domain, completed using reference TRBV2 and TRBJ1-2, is EPEVTQTPSHQVTQMGQEVILRCVPISNHLYFYWYRQILGQKVEFLVSFYNNEISEKSEIFDDQFSVERPDGSNFTLKIRSTKLEDSAMYFCASSENRGYGYTFGSGTRLTVV.